This T cell receptor beta chain is from a study of T cell changes during pregnancy in multiple sclerosis. Looked up from germline, CDR1 is SGHRS and CDR2 is YFSETQ. This CDR3 has 16 amino acids. With 0 bases removed from V and 2 bases from J, the gap between germline ends came to 13 bases. TCRdb's table, derived via immunoSEQ multiplex PCR, lists solely in-frame clones and lacks some. The sample includes over 80,000 clones, 85% to 95% of them seen just once. This sequence joins TRBV5-1 and TRBJ2-3; possibly TRBD2 for D (6 bases). The sequenced sample was peripheral blood, obtained in the third trimester of pregnancy. The TCR originated in a female donor in good health, enrolled as a control in a pregnancy study. The CDR3 sequence: CASSLGSGFLTDTQYF. The CDR3 bases are TGCGCCAGCAGCTTGGGTAGCGGTTTTCTCACAGATACGCAGTATTTT.